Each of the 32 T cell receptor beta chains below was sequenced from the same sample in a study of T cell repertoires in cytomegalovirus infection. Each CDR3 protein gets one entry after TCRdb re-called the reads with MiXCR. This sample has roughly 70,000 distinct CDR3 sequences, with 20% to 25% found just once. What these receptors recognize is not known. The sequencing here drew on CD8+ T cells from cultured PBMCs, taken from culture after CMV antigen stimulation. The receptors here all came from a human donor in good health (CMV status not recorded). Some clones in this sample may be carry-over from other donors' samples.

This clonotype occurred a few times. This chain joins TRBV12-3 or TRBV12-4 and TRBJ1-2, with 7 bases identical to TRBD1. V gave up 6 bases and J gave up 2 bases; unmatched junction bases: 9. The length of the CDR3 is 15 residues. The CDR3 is CASSPHRGENYGYTF. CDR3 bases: TGTGCCAGCAGCCCACACAGGGGCGAGAACTATGGCTACACCTTC.

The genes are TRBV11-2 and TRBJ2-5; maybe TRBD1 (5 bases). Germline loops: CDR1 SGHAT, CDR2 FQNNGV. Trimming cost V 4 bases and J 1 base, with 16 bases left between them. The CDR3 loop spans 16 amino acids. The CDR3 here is CASSSQRGSSQETQYF. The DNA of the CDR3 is TGTGCCAGCAGCTCACAAAGGGGCTCAAGCCAAGAGACCCAGTACTTC.

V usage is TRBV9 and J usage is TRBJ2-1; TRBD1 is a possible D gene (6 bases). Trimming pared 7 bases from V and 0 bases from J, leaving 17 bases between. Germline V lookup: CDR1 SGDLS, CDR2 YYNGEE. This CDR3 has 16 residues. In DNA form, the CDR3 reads TGTGCCAGCTACTCGGGACATTCGAGCTCCTACAATGAGCAGTTCTTC. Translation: CASYSGHSSSYNEQFF. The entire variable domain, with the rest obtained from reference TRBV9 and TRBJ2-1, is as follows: DSGVTQTPKHLITATGQRVTLRCSPRSGDLSVYWYQQSLDQGLQFLIQYYNGEERAKGNILERFSAQQFPDLHSELNLSSLELGDSALYFCASYSGHSSSYNEQFFGPGTRLTVL.

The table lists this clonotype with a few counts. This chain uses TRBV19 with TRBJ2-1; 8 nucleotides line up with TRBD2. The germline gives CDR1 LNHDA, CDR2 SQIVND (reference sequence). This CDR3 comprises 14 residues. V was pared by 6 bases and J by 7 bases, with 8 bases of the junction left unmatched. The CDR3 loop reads CASSLSGGPNEQFF. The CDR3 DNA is TGTGCCAGTAGCCTCTCGGGGGGGCCAAATGAGCAGTTCTTC.

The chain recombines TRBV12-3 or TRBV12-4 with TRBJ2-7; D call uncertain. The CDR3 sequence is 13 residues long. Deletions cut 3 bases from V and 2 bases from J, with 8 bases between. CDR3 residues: CASSLRLTYEQYF. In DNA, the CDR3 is TGTGCCAGCAGTTTGAGGTTAACCTACGAGCAGTACTTC.

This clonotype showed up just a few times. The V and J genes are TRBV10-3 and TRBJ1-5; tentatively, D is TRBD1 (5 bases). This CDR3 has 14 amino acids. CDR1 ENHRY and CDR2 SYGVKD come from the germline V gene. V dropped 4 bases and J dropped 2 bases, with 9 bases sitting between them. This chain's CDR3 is CAISGAGRNQPQHF. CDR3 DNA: TGTGCCATCAGTGGAGCAGGGCGCAATCAGCCCCAGCATTTT.

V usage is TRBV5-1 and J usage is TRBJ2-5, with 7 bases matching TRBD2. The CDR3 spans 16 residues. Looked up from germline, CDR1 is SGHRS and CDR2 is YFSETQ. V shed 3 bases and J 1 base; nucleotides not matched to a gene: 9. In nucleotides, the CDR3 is TGCGCCAGCAGCTCTACTAGCGCGGGGAGCCAAGAGACCCAGTACTTC. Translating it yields CASSSTSAGSQETQYF. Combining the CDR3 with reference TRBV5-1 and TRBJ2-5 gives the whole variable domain KAGVTQTPRYLIKTRGQQVTLSCSPISGHRSVSWYQQTPGQGLQFLFEYFSETQRNKGNFPGRFSGRQFSNSRSEMNVSTLELGDSALYLCASSSTSAGSQETQYFGPGTRLLVL.

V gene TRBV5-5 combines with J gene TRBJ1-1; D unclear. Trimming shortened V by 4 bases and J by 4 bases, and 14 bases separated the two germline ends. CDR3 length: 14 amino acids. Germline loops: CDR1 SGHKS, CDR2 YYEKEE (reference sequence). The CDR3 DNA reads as TGTGCCAGCAGCCTGGCGGGGTTGGCCACTGAAGCTTTCTTT. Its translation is CASSLAGLATEAFF.

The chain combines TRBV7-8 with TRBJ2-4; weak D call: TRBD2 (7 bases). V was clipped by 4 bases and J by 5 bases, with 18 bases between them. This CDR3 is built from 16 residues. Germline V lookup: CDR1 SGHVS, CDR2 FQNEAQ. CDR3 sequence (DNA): TGTGCCAGCAGCTCGTATGGGGGGGCTTTCGAAAACATTCAGTACTTC. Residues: CASSSYGGAFENIQYF.

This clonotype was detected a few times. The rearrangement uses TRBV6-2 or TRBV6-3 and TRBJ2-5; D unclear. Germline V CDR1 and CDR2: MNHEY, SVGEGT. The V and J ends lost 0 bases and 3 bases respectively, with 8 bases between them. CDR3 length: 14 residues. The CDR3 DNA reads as TGTGCCAGCAGTTACTCGATCCTGAAAGAGACCCAGTACTTC. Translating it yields CASSYSILKETQYF.

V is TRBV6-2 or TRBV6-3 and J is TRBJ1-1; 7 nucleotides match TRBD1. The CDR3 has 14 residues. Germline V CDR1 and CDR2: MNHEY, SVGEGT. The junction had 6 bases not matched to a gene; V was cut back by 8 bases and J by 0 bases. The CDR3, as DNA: TGTGCCAGCGGGGAGACAGGGTTGAACACTGAAGCTTTCTTT. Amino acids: CASGETGLNTEAFF.

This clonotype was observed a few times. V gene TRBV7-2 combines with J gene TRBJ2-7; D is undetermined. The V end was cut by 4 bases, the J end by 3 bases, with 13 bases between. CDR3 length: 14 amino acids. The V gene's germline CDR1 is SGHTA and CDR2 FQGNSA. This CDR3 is CASSSSGLGYEQYF. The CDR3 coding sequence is TGTGCCAGCAGCTCTTCGGGTCTTGGCTACGAGCAGTACTTC.

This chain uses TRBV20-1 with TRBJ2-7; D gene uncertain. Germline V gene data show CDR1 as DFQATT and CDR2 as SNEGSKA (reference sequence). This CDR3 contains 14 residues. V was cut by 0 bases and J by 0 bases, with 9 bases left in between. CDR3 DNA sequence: TGCAGTGCTAGAGATTCTCGAGGCTCCTACGAGCAGTACTTC. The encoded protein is CSARDSRGSYEQYF.

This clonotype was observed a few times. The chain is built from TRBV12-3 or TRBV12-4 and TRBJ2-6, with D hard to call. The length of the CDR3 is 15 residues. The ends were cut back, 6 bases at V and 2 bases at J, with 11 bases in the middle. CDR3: CASRTPSAGANVLTF. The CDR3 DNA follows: TGTGCCAGCAGAACACCTAGTGCTGGGGCCAACGTCCTGACTTTC.

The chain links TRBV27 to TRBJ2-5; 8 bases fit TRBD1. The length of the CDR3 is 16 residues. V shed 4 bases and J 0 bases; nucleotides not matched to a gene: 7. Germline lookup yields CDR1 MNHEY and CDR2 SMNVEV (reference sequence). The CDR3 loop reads CASSSRQGRYQETQYF. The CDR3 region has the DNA TGTGCCAGCAGTTCCCGACAGGGGCGGTACCAAGAGACCCAGTACTTC.

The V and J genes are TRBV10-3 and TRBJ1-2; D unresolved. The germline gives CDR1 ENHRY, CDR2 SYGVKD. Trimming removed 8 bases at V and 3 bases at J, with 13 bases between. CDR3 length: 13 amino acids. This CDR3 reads CAISDRVDYGYTF. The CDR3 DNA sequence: TGTGCCATCTCCGACCGGGTTGACTATGGCTACACCTTC.

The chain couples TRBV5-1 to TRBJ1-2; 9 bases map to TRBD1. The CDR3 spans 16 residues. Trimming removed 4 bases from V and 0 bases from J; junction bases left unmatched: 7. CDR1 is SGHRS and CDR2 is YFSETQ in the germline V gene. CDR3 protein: CASSLGQGGTNYGYTF. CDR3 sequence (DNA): TGCGCCAGCAGCCTGGGACAGGGAGGGACTAACTATGGCTACACCTTC.

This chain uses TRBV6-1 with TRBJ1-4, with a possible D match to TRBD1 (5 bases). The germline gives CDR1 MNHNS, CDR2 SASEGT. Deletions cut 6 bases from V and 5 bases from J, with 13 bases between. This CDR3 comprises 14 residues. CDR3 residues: CASSLGRGNEKLFF. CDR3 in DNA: TGTGCCAGCAGCCTGGGACGGGGCAATGAAAAACTGTTTTTT.

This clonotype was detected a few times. The CDR3 loop is CSARDVSGVHRSTDTQYF. As DNA, the CDR3 is TGCAGTGCTAGAGATGTGAGCGGGGTCCACCGGAGCACAGATACGCAGTATTTT. The chain employs TRBV20-1 and TRBJ2-3; 7 nucleotides match TRBD2. The CDR3 has 18 amino acids. Germline trimming cut 0 bases from V and 0 bases from J; bases unmatched to any gene: 12. Germline V lookup: CDR1 DFQATT, CDR2 SNEGSKA (reference sequence).

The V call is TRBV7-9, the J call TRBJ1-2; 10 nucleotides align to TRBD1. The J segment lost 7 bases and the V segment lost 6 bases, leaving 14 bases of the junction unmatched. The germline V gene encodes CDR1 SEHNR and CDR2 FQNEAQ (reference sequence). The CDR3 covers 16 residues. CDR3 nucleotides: TGTGCCAGCAGGCCCGGGACAGGGGTAGAGTTTTTTGGCTACACCTTC. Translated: CASRPGTGVEFFGYTF.

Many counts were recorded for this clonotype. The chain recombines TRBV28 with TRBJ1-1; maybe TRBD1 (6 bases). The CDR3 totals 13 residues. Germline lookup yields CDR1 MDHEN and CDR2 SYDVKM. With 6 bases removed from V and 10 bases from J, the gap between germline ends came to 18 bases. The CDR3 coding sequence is TGTGCCAGCAGCCTGACGACAGGATTTGGAGCTTTCTTT. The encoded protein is CASSLTTGFGAFF.

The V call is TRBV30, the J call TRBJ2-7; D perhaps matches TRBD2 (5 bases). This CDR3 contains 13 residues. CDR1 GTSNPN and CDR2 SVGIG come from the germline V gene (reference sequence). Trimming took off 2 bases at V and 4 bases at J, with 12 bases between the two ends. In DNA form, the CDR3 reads TGTGCCTGGAGTCCGCCGGACTTATACGAGCAGTACTTC. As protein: CAWSPPDLYEQYF.

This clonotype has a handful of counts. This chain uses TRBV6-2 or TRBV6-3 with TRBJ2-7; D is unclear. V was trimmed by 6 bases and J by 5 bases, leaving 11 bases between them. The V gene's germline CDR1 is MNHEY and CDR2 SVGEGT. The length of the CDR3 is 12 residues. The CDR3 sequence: CASRPGSHEQYF. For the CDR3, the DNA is TGTGCCAGCAGGCCTGGTTCCCACGAGCAGTACTTC.

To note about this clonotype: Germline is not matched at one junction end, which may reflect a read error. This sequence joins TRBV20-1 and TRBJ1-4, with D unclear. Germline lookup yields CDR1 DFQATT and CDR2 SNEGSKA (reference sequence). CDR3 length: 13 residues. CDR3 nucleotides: TGCAGTGCCAGAGGCGGGACTAATGAAAAACTGTTTTTT. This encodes CSARGGTNEKLFF.

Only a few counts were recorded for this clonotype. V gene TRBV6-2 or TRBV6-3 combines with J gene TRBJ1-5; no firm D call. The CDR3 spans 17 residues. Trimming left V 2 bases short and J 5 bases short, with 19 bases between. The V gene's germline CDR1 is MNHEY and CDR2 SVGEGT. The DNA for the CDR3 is TGTGCCAGCAGTTACGACTCCCCTGGGCGGCGATATCAGCCCCAGCATTTT. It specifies CASSYDSPGRRYQPQHF.

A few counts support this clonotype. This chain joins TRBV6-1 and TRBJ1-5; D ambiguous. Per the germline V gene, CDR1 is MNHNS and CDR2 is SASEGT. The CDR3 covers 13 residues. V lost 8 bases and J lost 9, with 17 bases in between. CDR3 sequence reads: CASFPGYDWPQHF. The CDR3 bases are TGTGCCAGCTTTCCGGGATATGACTGGCCCCAGCATTTT.

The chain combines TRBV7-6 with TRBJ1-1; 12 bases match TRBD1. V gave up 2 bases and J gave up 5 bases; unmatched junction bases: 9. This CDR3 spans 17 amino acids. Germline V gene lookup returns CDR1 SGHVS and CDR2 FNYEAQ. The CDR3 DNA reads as TGTGCCAGCAGCTTAAAGGTTGGGACAGGGGGCTGGACTGAAGCTTTCTTT. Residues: CASSLKVGTGGWTEAFF.

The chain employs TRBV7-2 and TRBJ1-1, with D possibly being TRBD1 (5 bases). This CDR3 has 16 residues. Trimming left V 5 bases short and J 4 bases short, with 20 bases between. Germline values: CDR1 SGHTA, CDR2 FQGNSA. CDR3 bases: TGTGCCAGCAGCCCTAGCCCGGCAGGGTTGGGCACTGAAGCTTTCTTT. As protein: CASSPSPAGLGTEAFF.

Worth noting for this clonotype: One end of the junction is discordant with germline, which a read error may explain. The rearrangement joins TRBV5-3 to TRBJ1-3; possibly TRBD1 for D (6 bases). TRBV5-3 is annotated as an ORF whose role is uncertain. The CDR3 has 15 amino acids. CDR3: CASSLDSYSGNTRYF. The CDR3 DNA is TGTGCCAGCAGTTTGGACAGCTACTCTGGAAACACCAGATATTTT.

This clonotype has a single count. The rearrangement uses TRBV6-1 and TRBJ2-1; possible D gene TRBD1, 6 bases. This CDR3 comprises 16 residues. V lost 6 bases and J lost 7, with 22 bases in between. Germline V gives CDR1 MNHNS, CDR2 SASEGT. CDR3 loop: CASRAIRDISLNEQFF. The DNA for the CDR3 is TGTGCCAGCAGAGCAATCCGGGACATCTCTCTTAATGAGCAGTTCTTC.

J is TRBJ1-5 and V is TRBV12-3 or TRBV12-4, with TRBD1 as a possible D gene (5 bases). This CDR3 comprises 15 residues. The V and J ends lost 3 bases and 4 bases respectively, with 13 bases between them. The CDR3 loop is CASSLKGHNNQPQHF. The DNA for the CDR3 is TGTGCCAGCAGTTTGAAAGGACATAATAATCAGCCCCAGCATTTT.

CDR3 DNA: TGTGCCAGCAGTGCCGGGACACGATACGAGCAGTACTTC. Protein sequence: CASSAGTRYEQYF. The rearrangement joins TRBV2 to TRBJ2-7, with a weak D call TRBD1 (6 bases). This CDR3 contains 13 residues. Germline loops: CDR1 SNHLY, CDR2 FYNNEI. Trimming removed 4 bases from V and 4 bases from J, with 11 bases in between.